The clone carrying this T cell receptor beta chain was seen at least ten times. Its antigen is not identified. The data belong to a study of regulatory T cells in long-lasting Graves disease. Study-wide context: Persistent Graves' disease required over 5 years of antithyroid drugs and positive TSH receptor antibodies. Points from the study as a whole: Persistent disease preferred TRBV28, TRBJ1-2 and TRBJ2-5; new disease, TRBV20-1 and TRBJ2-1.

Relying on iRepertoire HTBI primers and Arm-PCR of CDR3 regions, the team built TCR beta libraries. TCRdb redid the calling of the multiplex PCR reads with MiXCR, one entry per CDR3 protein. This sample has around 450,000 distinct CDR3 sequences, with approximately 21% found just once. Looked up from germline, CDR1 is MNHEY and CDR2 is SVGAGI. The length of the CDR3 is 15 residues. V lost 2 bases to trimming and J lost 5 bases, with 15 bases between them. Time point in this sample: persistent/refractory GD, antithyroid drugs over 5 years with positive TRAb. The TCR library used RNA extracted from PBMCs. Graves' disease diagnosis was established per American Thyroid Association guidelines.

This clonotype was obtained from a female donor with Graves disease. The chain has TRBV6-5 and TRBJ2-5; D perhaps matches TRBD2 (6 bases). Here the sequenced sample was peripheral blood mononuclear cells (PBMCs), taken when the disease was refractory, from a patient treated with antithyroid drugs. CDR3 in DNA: TGTGCCAGCAGTTACGCCGGGACTCCTCTGGAGACCCAGTACTTC. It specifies CASSYAGTPLETQYF.